This section outlines one T cell receptor beta chain sequence together with its context. The data derive from a study of glioma-infiltrating T cells after dendritic cell vaccination. About the research overall: Treatment, given 2003 to 2012, was autologous tumor lysate-pulsed dendritic cell vaccination. The vaccine used monocyte-derived dendritic cells pulsed overnight with autologous tumor lysate.

Fresh-frozen tumor tissue and more than two years of survival data were available for all. The V gene's germline CDR1 is SNHLY and CDR2 FYNNEI. This CDR3 contains 15 residues. V lost 4 bases to trimming and J lost 1 base; unmatched junction nucleotides: 3. Primers: 60 V beta forward and 13 J beta reverse. TCRdb's copy holds only in-frame clones and misses some; the assay was immunoSEQ multiplex PCR. The profile shows tens of thousands of clones, 80% to 90% of them singletons. This receptor was obtained from a human donor with glioblastoma. The source material was blood, sampled before dendritic cell vaccination. This chain links TRBV2 with TRBJ1-5; 8 nucleotides line up with TRBD1. The CDR3 sequence: CASSGTGRSNQPQHF. The CDR3 DNA sequence: TGTGCCAGCAGTGGGACAGGGCGAAGCAATCAGCCCCAGCATTTT.